Following are 5 T cell receptor beta chains from one sample sequenced in a study of long-term antiretroviral therapy in people with HIV. It was version v3.0 of the immunoSEQ assay that was run at survey level. This table comes from immunoSEQ multiplex PCR, and its TCRdb copy is limited to in-frame clones, with some not included. The sample lists about 7,100 clones; under 85% were seen once. The input for sequencing was unsorted PBMCs, taken 1.1 years after starting antiretroviral therapy. These TCRs come from a man between 35 and 55 years old with HIV.

The V gene is TRBV19, the J gene TRBJ2-1, with D possibly called TRBD1 or TRBD2 (6 bases each). The CDR3 spans 13 residues. Germline CDR1 reads LNHDA; CDR2 reads SQIVND (reference sequence). Trimming took off 3 bases at V and 8 bases at J, with 11 bases between the two ends. CDR3 loop: CASSIIGGDEQFF. The CDR3 DNA reads TGTGCCAGTAGTATCATCGGGGGCGATGAGCAGTTCTTC.

The V gene is TRBV19, the J gene TRBJ1-1; D gene ambiguous. From germline, CDR1 is LNHDA and CDR2 SQIVND (reference sequence). Trimming removed 3 bases at V and 11 bases at J, with 22 bases between. There are 15 residues in the CDR3. CDR3 region: CASSIPYARVFEAFF. CDR3 bases: TGTGCCAGTAGTATCCCCTACGCACGCGTCTTCGAGGCTTTCTTT.

The V gene is TRBV27, the J gene TRBJ2-1, with TRBD2 matching over 10 bases. The V gene's germline CDR1 is MNHEY and CDR2 SMNVEV (reference sequence). Trimming removed 5 bases from V and 5 bases from J; junction bases left unmatched: 12. This CDR3 is 17 amino acids long. CDR3 nucleotide sequence: TGTGCCAGCAGTGCCTGGACCGGGACTAGCGCAGACAATGAGCAGTTCTTC. This translates into CASSAWTGTSADNEQFF.

Only one count was recorded for this clone. V is TRBV7-3 and J is TRBJ1-1; the D gene is possibly TRBD1 (5 bases). This CDR3 comprises 13 residues. CDR1 and CDR2 from the germline V gene are SGHTA and FQGTGA. The germline V and J ends were trimmed by 2 bases and 4 bases, with 8 bases remaining between them. The CDR3 reads CASSLGGGTEAFF. CDR3 nucleotides: TGTGCCAGCAGCTTAGGGGGGGGCACTGAAGCTTTCTTT.

This clone came up once. The chain joins TRBV5-6 to TRBJ2-7, with D tentatively TRBD1 (6 bases). The CDR3 is 12 amino acids. The V end was cut by 4 bases, the J end by 5 bases, with 10 bases between. Per the germline V gene, CDR1 is SGHDT and CDR2 is YYEEEE. CDR3 region: CASSVRDNEQYF. The DNA for the CDR3 is TGTGCCAGCAGCGTCCGGGACAACGAGCAGTACTTC.